Included here is one TCR beta chain sequence, with context. A read error may account for a junction end that differs from germline. This record belongs to a study of cytomegalovirus exposure and HLA in healthy donors. Study-level background: Sequencing of some 200 million T cells in an earlier analysis found 90 million to 120 million unique TCR beta sequences.

Amplification used 60 Vbeta primers and 13 Jbeta primers. Some clones are missing from TCRdb's copy, which holds only in-frame ones; the method was immunoSEQ multiplex PCR. The table records hundreds of thousands of clones, around 88% of them present only once. Unrecorded immune exposure was likely among donors, who were nominally healthy when sampled. CDR1 and CDR2 from the germline V gene are SEHNR and FQNEAQ (reference sequence). This CDR3 contains 13 residues. This sequence was found in a woman between 18 and 29 years old in good health and CMV-seronegative. The sequenced sample consisted of PBMCs. The rearrangement uses TRBV7-9 and TRBJ1-1; D is ambiguous. The CDR3 region has the DNA TGTTCCAGCAGCGCCGGACTTATTAGTGAAGCTTTCTTT. Translation gives CSSSAGLISEAFF.